This T cell receptor (beta chain) derives from a study of Ad26.COV2.S vaccination and SARS-CoV-2 variants. Across the study: Donor participated within the Ad26.COV2.S arm of the COV1001 trial.

The repertoire was sequenced with immunoSEQ multiplex PCR; TCRdb's copy has only in-frame clones and lacks some. The table has approximately 420,000 clones, about nine tenths seen once. The germline V gene has CDR1 SGDLS and CDR2 YYNGEE. The length of the CDR3 is 13 residues. Trimming cost V 4 bases and J 2 bases, with 7 bases left between them. Treatment noted: over 15 received Ad26.COV2.S at low or high dose, single or two shots; about five received placebo; per-sample allocation not given. The study sampled participants on day 63 after the first vaccine or placebo injection. A Boston donor was an adult aged 18-55 years.

This material consisted of peripheral blood, taken in a trial of Ad26.COV2.S vaccine versus placebo. The chain uses TRBV9 and TRBJ1-5; D ambiguous. The receptor's source is a person between 18 and 59 years old who received the Ad26.COV2.S COVID-19 vaccine or a placebo. The CDR3 bases are TGTGCCAGCAGCAAGAGCGGCAATCAGCCCCAGCATTTT. Encoded protein: CASSKSGNQPQHF.